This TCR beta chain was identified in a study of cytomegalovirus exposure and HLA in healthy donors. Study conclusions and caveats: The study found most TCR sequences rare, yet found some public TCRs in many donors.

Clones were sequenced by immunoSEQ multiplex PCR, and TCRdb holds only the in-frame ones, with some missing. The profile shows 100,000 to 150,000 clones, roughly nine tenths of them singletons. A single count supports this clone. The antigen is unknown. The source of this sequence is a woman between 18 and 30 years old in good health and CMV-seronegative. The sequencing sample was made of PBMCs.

The CDR3 loop is CASTVLATGADTQYF. The DNA of the CDR3 is TGTGCCAGCACTGTACTAGCGACAGGCGCAGATACGCAGTATTTT. This rearrangement joins TRBV2 to TRBJ2-3, with a tentative D call TRBD2 (7 bases). V was trimmed by 7 bases and J by 4 bases, leaving 18 bases between them. The CDR3 is 15 amino acids. Looked up from germline, CDR1 is SNHLY and CDR2 is FYNNEI.